The 10 T cell receptor beta chains reported below all come from one sample, sequenced in a study of blood T cells in healthy people across ages. A J-beta primer mix and a sample-barcoded 5' primer were used in a second PCR of about 7 to 12 cycles. MiXCR was run by TCRdb on the 5' RACE reads, yielding one entry per CDR3 protein. Among about 900,000 distinct CDR3 sequences listed, approximately 59% were seen once. The specimen sequenced was blood. Receptors were obtained from a man younger than 40 in good health.

The V call is TRBV9, the J call TRBJ2-3; TRBD2 might be the D (5 bases). The CDR3 consists of 15 residues. V lost 4 bases, J lost 2 bases, and 14 bases lay in between. Germline V CDR1 and CDR2: SGDLS, YYNGEE. The CDR3 sequence: CASSPDGVFTDTQYF. The DNA of the CDR3 is TGTGCCAGCAGCCCGGACGGGGTATTCACAGATACGCAGTATTTT.

This chain joins TRBV6-5 and TRBJ2-1; D gene ambiguous. Germline V gene sequence: CDR1 MNHEY, CDR2 SVGAGI. V gave up 3 bases and J gave up 4 bases, with 7 bases separating them. The length of the CDR3 is 13 residues. The CDR3 is CASSYYLYNEQFF. The CDR3 DNA sequence: TGTGCCAGCAGTTATTACCTTTACAATGAGCAGTTCTTC.

The CDR3 loop is CSVRQDAVTQYF. In nucleotides, the CDR3 is TGCAGCGTTCGACAGGACGCAGTGACCCAGTACTTC. The V and J genes are TRBV29-1 and TRBJ2-5, with D possibly matching TRBD1 (6 bases). Germline lookup yields CDR1 SQVTM and CDR2 ANQGSEA. The ends were cut back, 5 bases at V and 7 bases at J, with 14 bases in the middle. The CDR3 has 12 residues.

CDR3 protein: CSAPGELAKNIQYF. CDR3 nucleotide sequence: TGCAGTGCCCCAGGGGAGTTAGCCAAAAACATTCAGTACTTC. This chain links TRBV20-1 with TRBJ2-4, with a tentative D call TRBD1 (6 bases). Germline V gene lookup returns CDR1 DFQATT and CDR2 SNEGSKA (reference sequence). Trimming cost V 6 bases and J 0 bases, with 12 bases left between them. This CDR3 comprises 14 residues.

V is TRBV20-1 and J is TRBJ2-1, with 8 bases that match TRBD2. The CDR3 extends over 13 amino acids. The trim removed 5 bases at V and 13 bases at J, leaving 13 bases unmatched. The germline V gene has CDR1 DFQATT and CDR2 SNEGSKA (reference sequence). CDR3 sequence reads: CSAPGTRGVTQFF. In nucleotides, the CDR3 is TGCAGTGCTCCCGGGACTAGAGGGGTGACCCAGTTCTTC.

This clonotype was observed a single time. The chain links TRBV5-5 to TRBJ1-5; D unclear. Trimming cost V 2 bases and J 0 bases, with 6 bases left between them. The CDR3 covers 14 residues. Germline CDR1 and CDR2: SGHKS and YYEKEE (reference sequence). The CDR3 reads CASSFSTSNQPQHF. The CDR3 DNA reads TGTGCCAGCAGCTTCTCTACTAGCAATCAGCCCCAGCATTTT.

This chain uses TRBV5-4 with TRBJ2-1, with TRBD2 identical over 15 bases. With 4 bases clipped from V and 7 bases from J, the junction kept 9 bases outside the gene matches. Germline CDR1 is SGHNT and CDR2 is YYREEE (reference sequence). This CDR3 contains 17 residues. CDR3 in DNA: TGTGCCAGCAGCCCCAGCCGGACTAGCGGGGGGGCGAATGAGCAGTTCTTC. Protein product: CASSPSRTSGGANEQFF.

V and J are TRBV29-1 and TRBJ1-2; 7 bases agree with TRBD1. Trimming took 2 bases from V and 7 from J; bases not matched to a gene: 7. Germline CDR1 is SQVTM and CDR2 is ANQGSEA. This CDR3 has 13 residues. As DNA, the CDR3 is TGCAGCGTTGAACGTAGGGGGCGGAGTGGCTACACCTTC. It translates to CSVERRGRSGYTF. Supplemented by reference TRBV29-1 and TRBJ1-2, the full variable domain reads SAVISQKPSRDICQRGTSLTIQCQVDSQVTMMFWYRQQPGQSLTLIATANQGSEATYESGFVIDKFPISRPNLTFSTLTVSNMSPEDSSIYLCSVERRGRSGYTFGSGTRLTVV.

CDR3 in amino acids: CASSGNSGRRYNEQFF. The DNA of the CDR3 is TGTGCCAGCAGTGGAAATAGCGGGAGGCGCTACAATGAGCAGTTCTTC. The rearrangement joins TRBV27 to TRBJ2-1; 10 nucleotides match TRBD2. V lost 5 bases, J lost 3 bases, and 7 bases stayed unmatched. Germline-derived CDR1 and CDR2 are MNHEY and SMNVEV (reference sequence). The length of the CDR3 is 16 residues.

The chain uses TRBV20-1 and TRBJ2-1; D is ambiguous. Between the trimmed V and J ends, which lost 3 bases and 10 bases, there was a span of 16 bases. The CDR3 covers 13 residues. The germline CDR1 and CDR2 sequences are DFQATT and SNEGSKA (reference sequence). The CDR3 coding sequence is TGCAGTGCTAGGGTCCTAGGTTCCTACGAGCAGTTCTTC. Protein: CSARVLGSYEQFF.